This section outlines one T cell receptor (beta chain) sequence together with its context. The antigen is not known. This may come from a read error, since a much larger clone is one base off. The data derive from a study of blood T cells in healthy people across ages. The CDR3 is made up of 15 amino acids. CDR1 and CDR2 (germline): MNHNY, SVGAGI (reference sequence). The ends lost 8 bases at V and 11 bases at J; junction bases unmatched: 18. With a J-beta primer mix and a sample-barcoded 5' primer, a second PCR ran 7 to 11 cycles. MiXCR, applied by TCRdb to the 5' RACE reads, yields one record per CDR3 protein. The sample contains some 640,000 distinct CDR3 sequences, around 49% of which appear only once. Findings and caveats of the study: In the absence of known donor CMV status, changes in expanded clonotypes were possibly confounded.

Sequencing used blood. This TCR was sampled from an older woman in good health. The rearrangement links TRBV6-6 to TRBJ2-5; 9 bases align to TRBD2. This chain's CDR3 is CASESREGIYNEQYF. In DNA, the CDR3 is TGTGCCAGCGAGTCGCGGGAGGGCATCTACAATGAGCAGTACTTC.